Each of the 13 T cell receptor beta chains below was sequenced from the same sample in a study of T-cell reconstitution after alpha-beta-depleted transplantation in children. Unique molecular identifiers featured in how the TCRbeta library was prepared. MiXCR was run by TCRdb on the PCR reads, yielding one entry per CDR3 protein. The sample records a few hundred thousand distinct CDR3 sequences, about 9.6% being singletons. The input for sequencing was PBMCs from the stem cell graft donor, taken from the stem cell graft. The receptors originated from a human donor who donated a stem cell graft to a child with SCID.

This clonotype was found many times. The chain uses TRBV5-1 and TRBJ2-3, with 10 bases lining up with TRBD2. This CDR3 contains 16 residues. Germline lookup yields CDR1 SGHRS and CDR2 YFSETQ. V gave up 0 bases and J gave up 8 bases; unmatched junction bases: 9. CDR3 sequence reads: CASSLESSGGRGTQYF. The CDR3 coding sequence is TGCGCCAGCAGCTTGGAGTCTAGCGGGGGCCGGGGTACGCAGTATTTT. The complete variable domain, with remaining parts taken from reference TRBV5-1 and TRBJ2-3, reads KAGVTQTPRYLIKTRGQQVTLSCSPISGHRSVSWYQQTPGQGLQFLFEYFSETQRNKGNFPGRFSGRQFSNSRSEMNVSTLELGDSALYLCASSLESSGGRGTQYFGPGTRLTVL.

This clonotype has a count of ten or more. The chain employs TRBV7-2 and TRBJ1-5, with no clear D. Trimming left V 1 base short and J 0 bases short, with 7 bases between. The CDR3 extends over 15 amino acids. Germline-derived CDR1 and CDR2 are SGHTA and FQGNSA. The CDR3 DNA sequence: TGTGCCAGCAGCTTAGTGGGTGATAGCAATCAGCCCCAGCATTTT. Its protein product is CASSLVGDSNQPQHF.

This clonotype was counted many times. V usage is TRBV15 and J usage is TRBJ2-7; D is unclear. The germline V gene encodes CDR1 LNHNV and CDR2 YYDKDF (reference sequence). This CDR3 has 14 residues. V shed 5 bases and J shed 0 bases, with 11 bases lying between them. CDR3 sequence (DNA): TGTGCCACCAGCCTCCCAGGCTACTCCTACGAGCAGTACTTC. Its translation: CATSLPGYSYEQYF.

This clonotype was counted at least ten times. One end of the junction varies from germline; a read error may be responsible. The chain uses TRBV29-1 and TRBJ1-4, with D perhaps TRBD1 (6 bases). Germline CDR1 reads SQVTM; CDR2 reads ANQGSEA. This CDR3 region has 17 residues. The CDR3 is CSVEWAGEKSTNEKLFF. The CDR3 DNA reads TGCAGCGTTGAATGGGCAGGGGAAAAGTCAACGAATGAAAAACTGTTTTTT.

In its sample, this clonotype was seen many times. This sequence joins TRBV5-1 and TRBJ2-7, with a possible D match to TRBD2 (7 bases). CDR1 and CDR2 from the germline V gene are SGHRS and YFSETQ. V lost 1 base, J lost 1 base, and 9 bases lay in between. This CDR3 is built from 14 residues. CDR3 amino acids: CASSLRGASYEQYF. For the CDR3, the DNA is TGCGCCAGCAGCTTGCGGGGGGCGTCCTACGAGCAGTACTTC. Full variable domain (missing parts from reference TRBV5-1 and TRBJ2-7): KAGVTQTPRYLIKTRGQQVTLSCSPISGHRSVSWYQQTPGQGLQFLFEYFSETQRNKGNFPGRFSGRQFSNSRSEMNVSTLELGDSALYLCASSLRGASYEQYFGPGTRLTVT.

This CDR3 is CASSRYPTGRDTDTQYF. Written as DNA, the CDR3 is TGTGCCAGCAGCCGATACCCGACAGGGAGAGACACAGATACGCAGTATTTT. The V gene is TRBV7-8, the J gene TRBJ2-3; TRBD1 agrees at 7 bases. V dropped 5 bases and J dropped 2; count of bases not matched to a gene: 13. CDR3 length: 17 amino acids. CDR1 and CDR2 (germline): SGHVS, FQNEAQ.

In this sample, this clonotype turned up many times. This chain's CDR3 is CASSWGAGSSYNEQFF. Here the CDR3 DNA reads TGCGCCAGCAGCTGGGGGGCAGGGAGCTCCTACAATGAGCAGTTCTTC. The V and J genes are TRBV5-1 and TRBJ2-1; D might be TRBD1 or TRBD2, each matching 6 bases. Germline CDR1 is SGHRS and CDR2 is YFSETQ. The CDR3 spans 16 residues. Trimming left V 3 bases short and J 0 bases short, with 13 bases between.

This clonotype has at least ten counts. The chain joins TRBV28 to TRBJ2-6, with D uncertain. V lost 5 bases and J 2 bases, leaving 10 bases between the germline ends. Germline values: CDR1 MDHEN, CDR2 SYDVKM. The CDR3 is 15 amino acids. The DNA for the CDR3 is TGTGCCAGCAGTCCCCTGTGGGCTGGGGCCAACGTCCTGACTTTC. It encodes CASSPLWAGANVLTF.

This clonotype was seen repeatedly, ten times or more. Compared with germline, one end of the junction differs, possibly owing to a read error. The J gene is TRBJ2-4, the V gene TRBV3-1; 12 bases match TRBD2. There are 17 residues in the CDR3. Germline V gene lookup returns CDR1 LGHDT and CDR2 YNNKEL (reference sequence). DNA for the CDR3: TGTGCCAGCAGCCAAGACACTAGCGGGGGGCCCAAAACCATTCAGTACTTC. This translates into CASSQDTSGGPKTIQYF. The full variable domain, with the rest looked up from reference TRBV3-1 and TRBJ2-4, is DTAVSQTPKYLVTQMGNDKSIKCEQNLGHDTMYWYKQDSKKFLKIMFSYNNKELIINETVPNRFSPKSPDKAHLNLHINSLELGDSAVYFCASSQDTSGGPKTIQYFGAGTRLSVL.

In this sample, this clonotype turned up many times. The chain uses TRBV15 and TRBJ2-3; no reliable D call. With 0 bases removed from V and 5 bases from J, the gap between germline ends came to 9 bases. This CDR3 is built from 14 residues. The germline gives CDR1 LNHNV, CDR2 YYDKDF (reference sequence). The CDR3 loop reads CATSREVTRDTQYF. CDR3 sequence (DNA): TGTGCCACCAGCAGAGAGGTCACCAGAGATACGCAGTATTTT.

Points on this clonotype: Germline is not matched at one junction end, which may reflect a read error. The V and J genes are TRBV20-1 and TRBJ2-3, with TRBD2 identical over 11 bases. Germline V gene sequence: CDR1 DFQATT, CDR2 SNEGSKA (reference sequence). The CDR3 has 17 residues. CDR3 loop: CCARTSGFFGGTDTQYF. CDR3 coding DNA: TGCTGTGCGCGGACTAGCGGGTTCTTCGGAGGCACAGATACGCAGTATTTT.

This clonotype was seen ten or more times. The CDR3 coding sequence is TGTGCCAGCAGCCAGAGGACAGGGAGGGGCACAGATACGCAGTATTTT. Translating it yields CASSQRTGRGTDTQYF. The gene calls are TRBV28 and TRBJ2-3; D perhaps matches TRBD1 (8 bases). V lost 6 bases to trimming and J lost 1 base, with 17 bases between them. The germline V gene encodes CDR1 MDHEN and CDR2 SYDVKM. The CDR3 spans 16 residues.

This clonotype was detected ten times or more. This sequence joins TRBV12-3 or TRBV12-4 and TRBJ1-1, with D perhaps matching TRBD1 (5 bases). This CDR3 spans 15 amino acids. Trimming left V 6 bases short and J 4 bases short, with 18 bases between. This CDR3 reads CASSPPPGGSTEAFF. CDR3 bases: TGTGCCAGCAGCCCTCCTCCGGGGGGGAGCACTGAAGCTTTCTTT.